Below are 5 T cell receptor beta chains sequenced from a single sample in a study of blood T cell repertoires in COVID-19. Assay used: immunoSEQ multiplex PCR; TCRdb lists only in-frame clones, some missing. Here the sample spans under 300,000 clones, around 86% being singletons. The sequenced sample was peripheral blood. These receptors were collected from a man aged 30 to 39 who had recovered from COVID-19.

This chain uses TRBV19 with TRBJ2-2; D unclear. The germline gives CDR1 LNHDA, CDR2 SQIVND (reference sequence). V dropped 6 bases and J dropped 6 bases, with 8 bases sitting between them. This CDR3 is 12 amino acids long. CDR3 DNA sequence: TGTGCCAGTAGCGGGTACCCCGGGGAGCTGTTTTTT. Its translation: CASSGYPGELFF.

With regard to this clone: At one end the junction does not follow the germline gene, possibly because of a read error. Written as DNA, the CDR3 is TGTGCCAGCAGTCCGGGACAGGGGCTGGAACAGCCCCAGCATTTT. This encodes CASSPGQGLEQPQHF. The chain has TRBV10-3 and TRBJ1-5; 10 nucleotides agree with TRBD1. The CDR3 totals 15 residues. Looked up from germline, CDR1 is ENHRY and CDR2 is SYGVKD.

The V gene is TRBV29-1, the J gene TRBJ2-2; D perhaps matches TRBD2 (5 bases). This CDR3 spans 13 amino acids. Per germline, CDR1 SQVTM and CDR2 ANQGSEA. Trimming stripped 4 bases from V and 5 bases from J, with 11 bases between. CDR3 amino acids: CSVASGGTGELFF. CDR3 DNA sequence: TGCAGCGTTGCCTCCGGAGGTACCGGGGAGCTGTTTTTT.

V is TRBV3-1 (or the pseudogene TRBV3-2) and J is TRBJ2-7; TRBD2 matches at 13 bases. V shed 4 bases and J 9 bases; nucleotides not matched to a gene: 6. The CDR3 extends over 14 amino acids. Germline V lookup: CDR1 LGHDT, CDR2 YNNKEL (reference sequence). The CDR3 loop is CASSPGTSGVMQYF. The CDR3 region has the DNA TGTGCCAGCAGCCCCGGGACTAGCGGGGTGATGCAGTACTTC.

CDR3 sequence (DNA): TGTGCCAGCAGTTTATCGCGGATCGGGACAGAACTTAAAACCTATGGCTACACCTTC. This encodes CASSLSRIGTELKTYGYTF. This chain joins TRBV28 and TRBJ1-2; TRBD1 agrees at 7 bases. Trimming took 1 base from V and 4 from J; bases not matched to a gene: 18. The germline CDR1 and CDR2 sequences are MDHEN and SYDVKM. The CDR3 consists of 19 residues.